These 7 T cell receptor beta chains came from one sample sequenced in a study of blood T cell repertoires in COVID-19. Sequencing was performed with immunoSEQ multiplex PCR; in TCRdb, only in-frame clones are kept and a portion is missing. The repertoire holds about 120,000 clones, with about 85% as singletons. The sequencing sample was made of peripheral blood. These receptors all come from a human donor in a cohort sampled during active COVID-19.

DNA for the CDR3: TGTGCCAGCAGTTTTGGGACTTTCTCCACAGATACGCAGTATTTT. This codes for CASSFGTFSTDTQYF. The rearrangement links TRBV27 to TRBJ2-3; D may be TRBD2 (6 bases). The CDR3 has 15 residues. Germline V gives CDR1 MNHEY, CDR2 SMNVEV (reference sequence). Trimming took off 3 bases at V and 2 bases at J, with 12 bases between the two ends.

The CDR3 DNA reads TGTGCCAGCTCGGAGACGACGAACTATGGCTACACCTTC. This translates into CASSETTNYGYTF. This chain joins TRBV28 and TRBJ1-2; D is ambiguous. CDR1 and CDR2 (germline): MDHEN, SYDVKM. This CDR3 spans 13 amino acids. V shed 8 bases and J shed 2 bases, with 12 bases lying between them.

The rearrangement links TRBV19 to TRBJ2-1; a possible D gene is TRBD2 (6 bases). Germline CDR1 and CDR2: LNHDA and SQIVND (reference sequence). V was clipped by 5 bases and J by 2 bases, with 13 bases between them. This CDR3 comprises 15 residues. CDR3 sequence (DNA): TGTGCCAGTAGTTCATGGACTATGGCCTACAATGAGCAGTTCTTC. Translation gives CASSSWTMAYNEQFF.

The chain recombines TRBV4-2 with TRBJ1-4, with 7 nucleotides matching TRBD1. Germline V gene lookup returns CDR1 LGHNA and CDR2 YNFKEQ. The CDR3 is made up of 15 amino acids. Trimming removed 1 base from V and 7 bases from J; junction bases left unmatched: 6. CDR3 loop: CASSQGDRDGEKLFF. CDR3 DNA sequence: TGTGCCAGCAGCCAAGGGGACAGAGATGGTGAAAAACTGTTTTTT.

This clone has only one observation. The chain has TRBV2 and TRBJ2-5; possible D gene TRBD2, 5 bases. V lost 2 bases, J lost 4 bases, and 11 bases lay in between. CDR3 length equals 14 residues. Germline V CDR1 and CDR2: SNHLY, FYNNEI. The CDR3 sequence is CASSEKRAGETQYF. The CDR3 bases are TGTGCCAGCAGTGAAAAAAGGGCGGGAGAGACCCAGTACTTC.

In regard to this clone: Germline is not matched at one junction end, which may reflect a read error. The chain is built from TRBV3-1 (or the pseudogene TRBV3-2) and TRBJ1-4; TRBD1 is a possible D gene (5 bases). Germline-derived CDR1 and CDR2 are LGHDT and YNNKEL (reference sequence). The CDR3 has 12 residues. Written as DNA, the CDR3 is TGTGCCAGCAGCCAACCGGGACTGAAACGGATCTTT. This gives the protein CASSQPGLKRIF.

The chain is built from TRBV6-5 and TRBJ2-1, with D hard to call. Trimming removed 3 bases at V and 1 base at J, with 7 bases between. CDR1 and CDR2 from the germline V gene are MNHEY and SVGAGI. The CDR3 extends over 14 amino acids. The CDR3 DNA sequence: TGTGCCAGCAGTTATAGAAGATCCTACAATGAGCAGTTCTTC. Translating it yields CASSYRRSYNEQFF.